This entry concerns a single T cell receptor (beta chain). Researchers used genomic DNA as the template to profile TCR beta VDJ and CDR3. TCRdb called the reads again in MiXCR, with one record for every CDR3 protein. The sample holds 210,000 or so distinct CDR3 sequences, roughly 50% seen once. For sequencing, patients were chosen who had shown expansion of CD8+CD57+ cells by flow cytometry. Germline V gene lookup returns CDR1 DFQATT and CDR2 SNEGSKA (reference sequence). This CDR3 contains 15 residues. This entry comes from a study of CD8+CD57+ T cells in acquired aplastic anemia. As for the study in general: DNA per sorted CD4+ or CD8+ sample ranged about 0.19 to 30 ug, averaging roughly 3.5 ug.

The chain links TRBV20-1 to TRBJ1-6, with TRBD1 matching 12 bases. The source is a human donor with aplastic anemia. Sequencing used sorted CD4+, CD8+, or CD8+CD57+ T cells (not recorded which) from PBMCs. In nucleotides, the CDR3 is TGCAGCGTCTCGGGACAGGGGGCGGATAATTCACCCCTCCACTTT. Its protein is CSVSGQGADNSPLHF.